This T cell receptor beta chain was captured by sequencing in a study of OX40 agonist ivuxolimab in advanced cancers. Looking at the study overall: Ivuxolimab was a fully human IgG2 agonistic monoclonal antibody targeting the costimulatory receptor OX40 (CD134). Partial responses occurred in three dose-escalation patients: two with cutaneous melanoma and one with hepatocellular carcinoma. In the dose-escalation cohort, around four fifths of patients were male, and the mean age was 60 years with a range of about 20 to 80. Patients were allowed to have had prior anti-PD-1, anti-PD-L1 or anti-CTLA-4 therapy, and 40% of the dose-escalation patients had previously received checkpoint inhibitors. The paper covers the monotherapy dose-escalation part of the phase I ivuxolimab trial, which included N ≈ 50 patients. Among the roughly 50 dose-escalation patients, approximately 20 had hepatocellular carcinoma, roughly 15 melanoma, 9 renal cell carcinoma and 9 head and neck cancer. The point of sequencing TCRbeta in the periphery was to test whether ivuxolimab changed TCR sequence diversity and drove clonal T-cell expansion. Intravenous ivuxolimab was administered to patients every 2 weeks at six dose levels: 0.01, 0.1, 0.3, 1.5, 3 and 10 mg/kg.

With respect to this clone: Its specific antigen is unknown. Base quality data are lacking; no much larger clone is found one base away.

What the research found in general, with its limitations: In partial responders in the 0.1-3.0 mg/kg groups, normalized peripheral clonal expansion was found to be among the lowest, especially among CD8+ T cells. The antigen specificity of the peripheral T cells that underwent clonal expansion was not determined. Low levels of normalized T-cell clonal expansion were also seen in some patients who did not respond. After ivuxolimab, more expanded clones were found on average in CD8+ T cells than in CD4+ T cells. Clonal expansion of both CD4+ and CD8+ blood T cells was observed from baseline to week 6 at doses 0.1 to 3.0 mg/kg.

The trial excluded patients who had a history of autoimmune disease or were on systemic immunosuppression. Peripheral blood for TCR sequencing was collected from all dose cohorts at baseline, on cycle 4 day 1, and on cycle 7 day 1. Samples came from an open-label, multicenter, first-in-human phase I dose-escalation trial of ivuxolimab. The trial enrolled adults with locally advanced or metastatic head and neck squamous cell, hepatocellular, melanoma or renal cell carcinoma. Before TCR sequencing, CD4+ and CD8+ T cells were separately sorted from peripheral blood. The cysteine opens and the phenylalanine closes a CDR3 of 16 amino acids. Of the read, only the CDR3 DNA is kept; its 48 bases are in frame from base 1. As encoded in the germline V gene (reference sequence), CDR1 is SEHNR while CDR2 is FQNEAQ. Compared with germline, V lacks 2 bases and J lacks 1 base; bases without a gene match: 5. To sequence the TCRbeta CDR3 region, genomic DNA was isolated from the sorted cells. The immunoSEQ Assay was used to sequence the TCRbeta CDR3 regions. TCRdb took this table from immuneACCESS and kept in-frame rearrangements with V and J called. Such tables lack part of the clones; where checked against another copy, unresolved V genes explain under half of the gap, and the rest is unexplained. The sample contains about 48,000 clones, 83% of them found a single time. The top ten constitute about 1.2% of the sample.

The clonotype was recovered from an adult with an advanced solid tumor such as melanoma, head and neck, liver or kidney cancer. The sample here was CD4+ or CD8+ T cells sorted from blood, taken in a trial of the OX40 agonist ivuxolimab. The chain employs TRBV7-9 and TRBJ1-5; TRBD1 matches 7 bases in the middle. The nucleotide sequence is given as TGTGCCAGCAGCTTAAAAGGGGGCGAGAGCAATCAGCCCCAGCATTTT. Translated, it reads CASSLKGGESNQPQHF. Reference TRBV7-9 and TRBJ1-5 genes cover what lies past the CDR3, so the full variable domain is DTGVSQNPRHKITKRGQNVTFRCDPISEHNRLYWYRQTLGQGPEFLTYFQNEAQLEKSRLLSDRFSAERPKGSFSTLEIQRTEQGDSAMYLCASSLKGGESNQPQHFGDGTRLSIL.